This TCR beta chain was profiled in a study of cytomegalovirus exposure and HLA in healthy donors (dated by TCRdb to the late 2010s). Regarding the complete study: An earlier analysis of some 500 of the donors reported 250 to 350 Gb of sequence data and more than 90 million unique TCR beta sequences from around 200 million T cells. In a later analysis, previously published TCR beta repertoires from roughly 710 donors were re-analyzed and high-resolution HLA genotyping was added so that TCR occurrence patterns could be studied. All discovery cohort repertoires had been generated using a single sequencing platform. Among almost 400 genotyped donors of the cohort, an average of 235,054 unique TCR beta nucleotide sequences were sequenced per donor, roughly 18% of them non-productive. Alongside the repertoire data, information on donor age, sex, ethnicity and CMV serostatus was compiled. Genome-wide SNP genotypes for about 60% of the roughly 670 donors were used in a later genetic analysis, which treated that subset as a discovery cohort. In an earlier analysis of 587 of the donors, high-throughput TCR beta sequencing was used to judge whether each TCR beta V gene segment behaved as functional or pseudogenic. A handful of DR-DQ haplotypes were handled as single units for association and clustering because linkage in the cohort was strong. In the later analysis, no new phenotypic data were used to find candidate immune exposures; instead, reliance was placed on TCR beta sequences and their occurrence across donors. To predict cytomegalovirus infection status, the study combined high-throughput TCR immunosequencing, statistical association of individual TCRs with disease status, and machine learning. Along with the approximately 600-subject first cohort, a separate validation cohort of over a hundred different subjects was used. The T cell repertoires of under 750 subjects were profiled by immunosequencing and related to cytomegalovirus serostatus. HLA typing included class I and class II loci at four-digit resolution. The aim of the study was to test whether cataloging public T cell receptors could identify signatures of past pathogen exposure. An early release that covered some 640 HLA-typed donors contained approximately 300 gigabases of sequencing data and approximately 85 million unique TCR sequences. The number of typed donors differed by locus: about 629-640 for A, B, C, DRB1 and DQB1; roughly 510 for DQA1; approximately 600 for DPA1; and some 470 for DPB1. Among the roughly 390 genotyped donors, approximately 82% belonged to the genetic ancestry cluster associated with self-reported Caucasian donors.

Cut back by 1 base and 9 bases, the V and J ends lie 10 bases apart. The germline V gene yields MDHEN for CDR1 and SYDVKM for CDR2. Including cysteine and phenylalanine, the CDR3 has 13 amino acids. CDR3 DNA is the only sequence kept; it has 39 bases, read in frame from the first base. Library generation was performed with the immunoSEQ multiplex PCR assay. For the multiplex PCR, a mixture combining 60 forward primers for TCR Vbeta segments and 13 reverse primers for TCR Jbeta segments was used. Amplification of the CDR3 region of rearranged TCR beta genes was performed with a multiplex PCR assay on genomic DNA. On the Illumina HiSeq System, the amplified TCR beta libraries were sequenced as 87-base-pair reads. The study's processing was this. In a later analysis, about 80 million unique TCR beta chains were counted across the roughly 670 repertoires, and approximately 9.9 million of these chains were shared by at least two donors. Raw reads were error-corrected and collapsed into unique sequences with a nearest-neighbor algorithm that merged closely related sequences to remove PCR and sequencing errors. V, D and J gene segments were assigned by aligning CDR3 sequences to IMGT reference sequences. For a sequence to be retained, a match of at least six nucleotides was required to both a V gene segment and a J gene segment. Rearrangements were called productive when the CDR3 lacked stop codons and stayed in frame with V and J; all others were non-productive. Following IMGT convention, CDR3 was defined as the stretch from the second conserved V-encoded cysteine up to the conserved J-encoded phenylalanine. The earlier analysis of about 610 of the donors excluded sequences that lacked an unambiguous match to a single V gene segment. An earlier analysis of a few hundred of the donors called V segments functional above 56.7% productive rearrangements and segregating when the between-donor standard deviation exceeded 5%. A statistical classification framework was built to diagnose cytomegalovirus status from the catalog of TCR beta chain sequences. A later analysis assigned V and J genes by comparing TCR nucleotide sequences with IMGT/GENE-DB human TR gene sequences. The TCRdist pipeline was used in a later analysis to assign CDR3 sequences and most-parsimonious VDJ recombination scenarios. A later analysis defined each TCR beta chain by its CDR3 amino acid sequence plus V-gene family, and excluded reads lacking a unique V-gene family. A later analysis removed several hundred highly shared, low-generation-probability nucleotide sequences to deal with suspected cross-contamination and a sequencing artifact. In a later analysis, a clonal expansion index for each public chain was calculated from normalized within-repertoire ranks of inferred template counts. Generation probabilities in a later analysis came from a VDJ recombination model fitted to out-of-frame rearrangements, and those results were checked against IGoR. A later analysis scored TCR-TCR, TCR-HLA and TCR-CMV co-occurrence with hypergeometric tests, applying a repertoire-size bias correction to TCR pairs. To estimate false discovery rates, a later analysis permuted the HLA or CMV assignments 20 times. In a later analysis, co-occurring TCRs were grouped using DBSCAN, with TCRdist sequence similarity added in when clustering inside HLA-allele-positive subsets. Co-occurrence clustering excluded repertoires with fewer than 30,000 or more than 120,000 public chains, plus five with anomalous nucleotide sharing. TCRdb re-hosts the immuneACCESS table, in-frame sequences only. Its copies lack some clones; in the studies checked, an unresolved V gene accounts for under half of them, and the cause for the rest is not known. V and J calls and clone size are as listed in that table; D and trimming were resolved from the DNA. The sample yields roughly 100,000 clones; about 80% were counted once. The ten most abundant clones make up around 1.5% of the sample.

The investigation overall reported the following: Presence/absence analyses assumed roughly uniform sequencing depth across donors, an assumption that may not hold. Specific HLA alleles were associated with 16,951 TCR beta sequences at a false discovery rate of 0.05 in a later analysis. According to the authors, the approach could potentially be generalized to other disease states and immunological phenotypes. Linkage disequilibrium might explain the correlated functional status among segregating V segments, but an unknown experimental factor could not be excluded. In an earlier analysis of around 500 of the donors, most TCR beta V segments appeared in productive rearrangements about 87% or about 30% of the time, broadly matching IMGT annotations. Assigning TCR associations to individual alleles was difficult when HLA alleles, especially DR and DQ, strongly co-occurred. A cluster of highly shared sequence variants was judged likely to represent a technical artifact of the sequencing pipeline. For the cohort, immune exposure information was limited to CMV serostatus. Most TCR sequences were observed very rarely across donors, whereas some public TCRs were present in many individuals. The 87-base-pair reads could not distinguish some IMGT-functional V segments, including TRBV6-2 and TRBV6-3, so those segments were excluded. In a later analysis, TCR association rates were found to vary across HLA loci, with the most associated TCRs seen for DRB1 alleles and the fewest for HLA-C alleles. A further reported finding was that TCR beta sequences accurately predicted the HLA-A and HLA-B alleles for most subjects in the first cohort. Because HLA typing was missing for some donors at each locus, association tests included only the typed subset. The classifier was reported to diagnose cytomegalovirus status with high specificity and sensitivity in both the original cohort and the validation cohort. V-gene and J-gene trimming of TCR beta chains was associated with a missense DCLRE1C variant in a later genetic analysis, and the association was replicated in an independent cohort. In vitro tests confirmed that a few of the cytomegalovirus-associated TCR beta chains recognize cytomegalovirus antigens. In a later analysis, several top co-occurrence clusters were reported to appear linked to parvovirus B19, influenza, CMV and Epstein-Barr virus. The earlier analysis of some 540 of the donors excluded approximately 15 rarely observed V segments, including chromosome 9 orphons, because counts were too low. The cohort was sequenced for TCR beta chains only, and without alpha or paired-chain data the features that could be detected were limited. In a later analysis, HLA-associated TCR beta chains were found to be more clonally expanded and to have lower generation probabilities than equally common non-associated chains. Compared with the approximately 720-donor mean, donors in an Asian-associated ancestry cluster had fewer N-insertions in productive TCRs, according to a later genetic analysis. A total of fewer than 200 TCR beta chains were listed by the study as associated with cytomegalovirus. Most CMV-associated TCR beta chains appeared to be HLA-restricted in a later analysis, and the HLA associations seemed to be driven largely by CMV exposure.

In total, about 650 healthy bone marrow donors made up the cohort. All cohort members were sampled while nominally healthy, although unrecorded immune exposures were likely present. The donor tested CMV seronegative, placing the donor among the 300 to 450 seronegative members of the cohort. A peripheral blood sample was collected from each donor, and TCR beta sequencing was performed on peripheral blood mononuclear cells. Genomic DNA extraction from the blood cell samples was performed with the Qiagen DNeasy Blood Extraction Kit. On this clone: There is no known antigen for this receptor. No base-level quality is on record; no much larger clone is a single base apart.

The V gene is TRBV28 and the J gene is TRBJ2-1; a tentative D call is TRBD2 (5 bases match). The clonotype comes from a woman in her 40s in good health and CMV-seronegative. What was sequenced was PBMCs. The CDR3 region reads CASSLYGVSEQFF. The nucleotides are TGTGCCAGCAGTTTATACGGGGTATCTGAGCAGTTCTTC.